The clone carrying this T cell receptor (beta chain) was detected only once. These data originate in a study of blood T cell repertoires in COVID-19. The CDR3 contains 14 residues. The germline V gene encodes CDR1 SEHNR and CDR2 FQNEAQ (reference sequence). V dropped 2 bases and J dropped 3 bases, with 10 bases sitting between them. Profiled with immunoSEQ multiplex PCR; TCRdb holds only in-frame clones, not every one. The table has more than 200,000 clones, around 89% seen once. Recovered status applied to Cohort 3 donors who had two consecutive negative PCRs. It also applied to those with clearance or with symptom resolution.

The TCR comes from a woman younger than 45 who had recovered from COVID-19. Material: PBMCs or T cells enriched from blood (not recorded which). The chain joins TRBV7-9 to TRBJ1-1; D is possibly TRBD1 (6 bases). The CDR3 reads CASSLSRTDTEAFF. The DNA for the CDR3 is TGTGCCAGCAGCTTAAGTCGGACAGACACTGAAGCTTTCTTT.